This T cell receptor beta chain derives from a study of blood T cell repertoires in COVID-19. A note on this clone: Compared with germline, one end of the junction differs, possibly owing to a read error.

The CDR3 is 13 residues long. CDR1 and CDR2 from the germline V gene are SGDLS and YYNGEE. The protocol was immunoSEQ multiplex PCR, while the TCRdb copy is restricted to in-frame clones and leaves out a portion. The sample shows approximately 200,000 clones, roughly 87% of them seen only once. The origin of this receptor is a woman under 40 who had recovered from COVID-19. Material for sequencing was PBMCs or T cells enriched from blood (not recorded which). The chain carries TRBV9 and TRBJ2-1; 13 bases fit TRBD2. This CDR3 reads CASSASTSGRAVF. The DNA for the CDR3 is TGTGCCAGCAGCGCAAGTACTAGCGGGAGGGCTGTCTTC. The whole variable domain, filled in from reference TRBV9 and TRBJ2-1, reads DSGVTQTPKHLITATGQRVTLRCSPRSGDLSVYWYQQSLDQGLQFLIQYYNGEERAKGNILERFSAQQFPDLHSELNLSSLELGDSALYFCASSASTSGRAVFGPGTRLTVL.